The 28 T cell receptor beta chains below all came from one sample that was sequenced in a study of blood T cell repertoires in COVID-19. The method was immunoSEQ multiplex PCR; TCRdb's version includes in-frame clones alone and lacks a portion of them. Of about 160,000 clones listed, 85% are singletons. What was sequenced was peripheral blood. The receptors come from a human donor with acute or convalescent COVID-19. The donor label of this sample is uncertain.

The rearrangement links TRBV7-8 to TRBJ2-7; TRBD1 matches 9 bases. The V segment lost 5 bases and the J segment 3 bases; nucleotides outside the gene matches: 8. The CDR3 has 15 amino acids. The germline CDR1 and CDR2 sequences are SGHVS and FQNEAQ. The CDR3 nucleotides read TGTGCCAGCAGCCCCTGGGGGACAGGGAACTACGAGCAGTACTTC. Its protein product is CASSPWGTGNYEQYF.

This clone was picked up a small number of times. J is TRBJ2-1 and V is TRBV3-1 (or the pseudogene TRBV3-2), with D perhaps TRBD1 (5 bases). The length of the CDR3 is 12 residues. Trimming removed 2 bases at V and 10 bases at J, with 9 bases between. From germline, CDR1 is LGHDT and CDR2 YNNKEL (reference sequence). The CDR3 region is CASSQSRTEQFF. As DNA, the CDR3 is TGTGCCAGCAGCCAAAGTAGGACAGAGCAGTTCTTC.

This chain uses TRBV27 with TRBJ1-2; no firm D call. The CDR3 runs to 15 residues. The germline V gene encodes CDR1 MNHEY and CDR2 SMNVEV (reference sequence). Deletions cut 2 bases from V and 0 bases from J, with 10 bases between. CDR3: CASSLSGSTNYGYTF. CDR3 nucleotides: TGTGCCAGCAGTTTAAGCGGCTCTACTAACTATGGCTACACCTTC.

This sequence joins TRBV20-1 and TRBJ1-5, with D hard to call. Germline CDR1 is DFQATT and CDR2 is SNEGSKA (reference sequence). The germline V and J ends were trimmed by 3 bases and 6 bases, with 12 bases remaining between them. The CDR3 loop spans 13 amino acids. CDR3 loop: CSASRQDSQPQHF. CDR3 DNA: TGCAGTGCTAGTAGGCAGGATTCTCAGCCCCAGCATTTT.

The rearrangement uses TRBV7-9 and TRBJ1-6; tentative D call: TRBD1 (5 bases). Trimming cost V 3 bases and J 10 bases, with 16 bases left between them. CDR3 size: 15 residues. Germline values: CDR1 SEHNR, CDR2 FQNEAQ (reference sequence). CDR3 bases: TGTGCCAGCAGCTTGGGGCAAGGTACTCGCTCACCCCTCCACTTT. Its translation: CASSLGQGTRSPLHF.

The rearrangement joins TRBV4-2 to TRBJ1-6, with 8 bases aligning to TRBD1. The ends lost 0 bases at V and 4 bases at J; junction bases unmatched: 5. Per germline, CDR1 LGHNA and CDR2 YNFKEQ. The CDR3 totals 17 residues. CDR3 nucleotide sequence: TGTGCCAGCAGCCAAGATCACGGGACAGGTTATAATTCACCCCTCCACTTT. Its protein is CASSQDHGTGYNSPLHF.

CDR3 coding DNA: TGTGCCAGCAGACATACCGGGACAGGCCGGTGGGGGGTCGGGGAGCTGTTTTTT. The encoded protein is CASRHTGTGRWGVGELFF. V and J are TRBV3-1 (or the pseudogene TRBV3-2) and TRBJ2-2; TRBD1 matches at 8 bases. Germline CDR1 and CDR2: LGHDT and YNNKEL (reference sequence). V trimming: 6 bases; J trimming: 7 bases; junction bases outside the gene matches: 19. CDR3 length: 18 amino acids.

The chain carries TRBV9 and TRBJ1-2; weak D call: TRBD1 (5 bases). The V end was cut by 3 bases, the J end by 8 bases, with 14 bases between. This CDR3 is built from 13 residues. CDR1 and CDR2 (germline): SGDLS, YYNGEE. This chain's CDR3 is CASSERGRGGYTF. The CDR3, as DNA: TGTGCCAGCAGCGAGCGGGGGAGGGGAGGCTACACCTTC.

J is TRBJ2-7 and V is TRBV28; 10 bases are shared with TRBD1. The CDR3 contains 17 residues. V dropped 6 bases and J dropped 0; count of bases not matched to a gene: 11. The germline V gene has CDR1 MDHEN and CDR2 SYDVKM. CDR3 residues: CASSRRDRGPSSYEQYF. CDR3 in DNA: TGTGCCAGCAGCAGACGGGACAGGGGACCGAGCTCCTACGAGCAGTACTTC.

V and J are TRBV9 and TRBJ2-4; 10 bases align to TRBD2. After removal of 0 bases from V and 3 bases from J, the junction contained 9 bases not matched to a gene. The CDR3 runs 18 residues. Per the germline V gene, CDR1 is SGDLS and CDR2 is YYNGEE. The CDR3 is CASSVGSGGAIGKNIQYF. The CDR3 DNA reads TGTGCCAGCAGCGTAGGAAGCGGGGGGGCTATCGGCAAAAACATTCAGTACTTC.

The CDR3 protein is CASSLQRPSTDTQYF. The CDR3 DNA follows: TGTGCCAGCAGCTTACAGAGGCCTAGCACAGATACGCAGTATTTT. The chain has TRBV7-9 and TRBJ2-3; D gene ambiguous. Trimming took off 2 bases at V and 0 bases at J, with 9 bases between the two ends. CDR3 length: 15 amino acids. Germline values: CDR1 SEHNR, CDR2 FQNEAQ (reference sequence).

CDR3 residues: CASSYGGAQETQYF. Written as DNA, the CDR3 is TGTGCCAGCAGTTACGGTGGGGCCCAAGAGACCCAGTACTTC. The chain couples TRBV6-6 to TRBJ2-5; possibly TRBD1 for D (5 bases). CDR3 length equals 14 residues. V was cut by 2 bases and J by 1 base, with 8 bases left in between. The germline gives CDR1 MNHNY, CDR2 SVGAGI (reference sequence).

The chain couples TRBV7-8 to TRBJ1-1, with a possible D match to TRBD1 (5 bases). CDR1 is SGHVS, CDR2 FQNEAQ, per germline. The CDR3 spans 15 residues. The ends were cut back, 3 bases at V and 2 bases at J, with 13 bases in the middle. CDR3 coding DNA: TGTGCCAGCAGCTTCCTCGACAGCTCCAACACTGAAGCTTTCTTT. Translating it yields CASSFLDSSNTEAFF. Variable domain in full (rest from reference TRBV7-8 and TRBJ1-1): GAGVSQSPRYKVAKRGQDVALRCDPISGHVSLFWYQQALGQGPEFLTYFQNEAQLDKSGLPSDRFFAERPEGSVSTLKIQRTQQEDSAVYLCASSFLDSSNTEAFFGQGTRLTVV.

This CDR3 reads CASSFRTASYGYTF. The CDR3, as DNA: TGTGCCAGCAGCTTCAGGACAGCGAGCTATGGCTACACCTTC. This chain connects TRBV11-3 to TRBJ1-2; maybe TRBD1 (6 bases). Germline CDR1 reads SGHNT; CDR2 reads YENEEA. The CDR3 is 14 amino acids. V was pared by 3 bases and J by 4 bases, with 12 bases between.

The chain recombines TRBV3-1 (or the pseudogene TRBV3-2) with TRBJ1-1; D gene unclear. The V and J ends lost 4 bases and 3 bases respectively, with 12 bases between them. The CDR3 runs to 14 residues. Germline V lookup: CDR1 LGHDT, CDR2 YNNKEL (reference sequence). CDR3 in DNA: TGTGCCAGCAGCCGCCTCAGCCGGGACACTGAAGCTTTCTTT. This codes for CASSRLSRDTEAFF.

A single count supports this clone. CDR3 nucleotide sequence: TGTGCCAGCAGCCCAGGGTTATCAGCTTTCTTT. This encodes CASSPGLSAFF. V and J are TRBV7-9 and TRBJ1-1, with D perhaps matching TRBD1 (5 bases). V was cut by 5 bases and J by 10 bases, with 11 bases left in between. The CDR3 length is 11 residues. Germline CDR1 SEHNR, CDR2 FQNEAQ (reference sequence).

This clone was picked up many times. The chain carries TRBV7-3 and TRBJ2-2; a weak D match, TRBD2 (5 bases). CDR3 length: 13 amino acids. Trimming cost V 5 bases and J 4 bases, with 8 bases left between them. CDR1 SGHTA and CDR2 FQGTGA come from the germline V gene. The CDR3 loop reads CASSLGGTGELFF. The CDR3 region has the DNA TGTGCCAGCAGCCTAGGAGGCACCGGGGAGCTGTTTTTT. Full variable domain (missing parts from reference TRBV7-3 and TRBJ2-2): GAGVSQTPSNKVTEKGKYVELRCDPISGHTALYWYRQSLGQGPEFLIYFQGTGAADDSGLPNDRFFAVRPEGSVSTLKIQRTERGDSAVYLCASSLGGTGELFFGEGSRLTVL.

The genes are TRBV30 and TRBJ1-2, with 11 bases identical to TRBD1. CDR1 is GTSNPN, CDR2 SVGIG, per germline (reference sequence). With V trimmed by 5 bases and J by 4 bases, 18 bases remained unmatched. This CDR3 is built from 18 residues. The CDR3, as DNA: TGTGCCTGGTCCCGGACAGGGGGCGCCCAACAATCCTTCTATGGCTACACCTTC. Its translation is CAWSRTGGAQQSFYGYTF. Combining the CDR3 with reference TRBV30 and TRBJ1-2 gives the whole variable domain SQTIHQWPATLVQPVGSPLSLECTVEGTSNPNLYWYRQAAGRGLQLLFYSVGIGQISSEVPQNLSASRPQDRQFILSSKKLLLSDSGFYLCAWSRTGGAQQSFYGYTFGSGTRLTVV.

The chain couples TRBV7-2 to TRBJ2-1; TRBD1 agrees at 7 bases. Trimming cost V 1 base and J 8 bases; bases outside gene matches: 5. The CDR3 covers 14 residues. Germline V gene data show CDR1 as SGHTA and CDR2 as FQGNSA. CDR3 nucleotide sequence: TGTGCCAGCAGCTTAGTCTCCCAGGGGGATGAGCAGTTCTTC. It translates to CASSLVSQGDEQFF.

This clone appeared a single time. The CDR3 DNA sequence: TGTGCCAGCAGTTACTACAGTGAGCGGCCCCTCCACTTT. It encodes CASSYYSERPLHF. The gene calls are TRBV6-5 and TRBJ1-6; D gene uncertain. The V and J ends lost 1 base and 13 bases respectively, with 11 bases between them. The CDR3 has 13 residues. Per germline, CDR1 MNHEY and CDR2 SVGAGI.

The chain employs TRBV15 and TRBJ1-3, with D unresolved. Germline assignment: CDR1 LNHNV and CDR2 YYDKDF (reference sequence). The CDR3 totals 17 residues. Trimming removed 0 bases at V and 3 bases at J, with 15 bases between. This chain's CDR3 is CATSRDVSSVGGNTIYF. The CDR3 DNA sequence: TGTGCCACCAGCAGAGATGTCTCCTCGGTCGGTGGAAACACCATATATTTT.

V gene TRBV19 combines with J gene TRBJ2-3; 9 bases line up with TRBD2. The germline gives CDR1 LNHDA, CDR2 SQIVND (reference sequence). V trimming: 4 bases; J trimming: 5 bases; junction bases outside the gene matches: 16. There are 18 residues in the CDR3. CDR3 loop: CASSTPPWIAGDLDTQYF. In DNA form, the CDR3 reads TGTGCCAGTAGTACACCCCCATGGATAGCGGGGGATTTAGATACGCAGTATTTT.

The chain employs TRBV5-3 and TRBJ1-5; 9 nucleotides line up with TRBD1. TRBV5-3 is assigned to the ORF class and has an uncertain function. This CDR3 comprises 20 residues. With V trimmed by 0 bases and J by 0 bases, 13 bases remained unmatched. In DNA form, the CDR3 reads TGTGCCAGAAGCTTGGATGTTTTCGGACAGGGGACAAATAGCAATCAGCCCCAGCATTTT. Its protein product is CARSLDVFGQGTNSNQPQHF.

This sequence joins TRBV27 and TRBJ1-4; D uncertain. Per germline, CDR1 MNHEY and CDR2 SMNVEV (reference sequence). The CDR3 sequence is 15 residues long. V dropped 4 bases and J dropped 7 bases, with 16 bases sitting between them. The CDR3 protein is CASSSSGISTEKLFF. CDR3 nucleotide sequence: TGTGCCAGCAGTTCTTCCGGGATATCAACTGAAAAACTGTTTTTT.

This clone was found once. For the CDR3, the DNA is TGTGCCAGCAGCTTAAATTCGCACCTCGGCACCGGGGAGCTGTTTTTT. Translating it yields CASSLNSHLGTGELFF. This sequence joins TRBV7-3 and TRBJ2-2; D remains ambiguous. Between the trimmed V and J ends, which lost 1 base and 4 bases, there was a span of 13 bases. The CDR3 loop spans 16 amino acids. CDR1 is SGHTA and CDR2 is FQGTGA in the germline V gene.

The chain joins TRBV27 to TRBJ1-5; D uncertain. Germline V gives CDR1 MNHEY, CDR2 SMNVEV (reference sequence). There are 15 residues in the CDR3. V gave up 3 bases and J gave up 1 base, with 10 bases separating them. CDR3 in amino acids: CASSFQASSNQPQHF. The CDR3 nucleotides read TGTGCCAGCAGTTTCCAGGCCTCAAGCAATCAGCCCCAGCATTTT.

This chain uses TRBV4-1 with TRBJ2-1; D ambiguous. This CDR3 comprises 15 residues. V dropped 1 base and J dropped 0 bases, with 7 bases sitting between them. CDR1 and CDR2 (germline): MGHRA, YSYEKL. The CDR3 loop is CASSQGTSSYNEQFF. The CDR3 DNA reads TGCGCCAGCAGCCAAGGAACCAGCTCCTACAATGAGCAGTTCTTC.

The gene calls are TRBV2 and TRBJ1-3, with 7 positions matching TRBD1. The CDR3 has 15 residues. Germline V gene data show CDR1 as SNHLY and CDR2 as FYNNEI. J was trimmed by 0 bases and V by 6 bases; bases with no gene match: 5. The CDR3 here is CASRLDRSSGNTIYF. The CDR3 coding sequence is TGTGCCAGCAGATTGGACAGGAGCTCTGGAAACACCATATATTTT.